A selection of T cell receptor beta chains follows, all from one sample in a study of response to subunit inactivated influenza vaccine. A single record per CDR3 protein comes from TCRdb applying MiXCR to the RT-PCR reads. This table holds over 650,000 distinct CDR3 sequences, 18% found once. The specimen was PBMCs from blood, collected about 5 days after vaccination. The receptor source for this set is a man aged 45-65 years who received an inactivated influenza vaccine. The conserved cysteine and the conserved F or W are not part of the CDR3 here.

v_call,j_call,cdr3_length,cdr3_aa
TRBV20-1,TRBJ2-3,13,SASVAGGSTDTQY
TRBV20-1,TRBJ2-5,11,SARPGGVETQY
TRBV20-1,TRBJ2-1,15,SARELAGASSYNEQF
TRBV4-3,TRBJ1-1,15,ASSQDIGTGMNTEAF
TRBV29-1,TRBJ1-1,10,SVKRLGTEAF
TRBV15,TRBJ2-7,13,ATSMSTGLFYEQY
TRBV28,TRBJ1-4,13,ASSSGTAYNEKLF
TRBV7-2,TRBJ2-1,13,ASSQTGTTYNEQF
TRBV7-2,TRBJ2-7,10,ASSFQGGEQY
TRBV10-3,TRBJ2-5,11,ATQTSRQETQY
TRBV20-1,TRBJ2-2,12,SAGSVSYTGELF
TRBV20-1,TRBJ2-1,12,SARGQSVYNEQF
TRBV6-5,TRBJ2-7,13,ASSYSPSGTYEQY
TRBV12-3/TRBV12-4,TRBJ2-5,11,ASSLHFQETQY
TRBV7-2,TRBJ1-6,13,ASSLASGVGSPLH
TRBV12-3/TRBV12-4,TRBJ2-1,12,ASSWTGRSTEQF
TRBV28,TRBJ2-7,13,ASSYPGQGNYEQY
TRBV4-3,TRBJ2-2,14,ASSQGLGEYTGELF
TRBV11-2,TRBJ2-1,14,ASSLGLSGGAIEQF
TRBV20-1,TRBJ2-5,15,SANQPGLAGGVETQY
TRBV5-1,TRBJ2-2,12,ASSFQGFGGELF
TRBV5-5,TRBJ2-2,15,ASSLVSRGINTGELF
TRBV4-1,TRBJ2-1,15,ASSQDGAGGSYNEQF
TRBV18,TRBJ2-1,14,ASSPGGRGFRNEQF
TRBV20-1,TRBJ2-1,14,SASAVAGGFYNEQF
TRBV12-3/TRBV12-4,TRBJ1-5,13,ASSGRPLGYQPQH